This TCR beta chain originates from a study of shared clonotypes between healthy human individuals. Study details: For every donor, three CD4 naive, three CD4 memory, two CD8 naive and one CD8 memory plates were used.

Study results and caveats: What limited the represented genetic and exposure-history diversity was the small number of donors. Shared clonotypes across all four donors exceeded non-shared ones in generation probability.

About this clone itself: The antigen is unknown. This may be a read error: a much more frequent sequence differs by one nucleotide.

The donors were all Caucasian adults (living in Nashville, Tennessee). TCRdb's table, derived via immunoSEQ multiplex PCR, lists solely in-frame clones and lacks some. The table records about 990,000 clones, about four fifths of them present only once. The receptor was isolated from a man aged 18 to 30 in good health. Some clones in this sample may be carry-over from other donors' samples. The sample was memory CD4+ T cells from PBMCs. Subset described: CD45RA-negative fraction.

The CDR3 spells CASSYGTRNTEAFF. The DNA of the CDR3 is TGTGCCAGCAGTTACGGGACAAGGAACACTGAAGCTTTCTTT. The rearrangement uses TRBV6-5 and TRBJ1-1; D may be TRBD1 (6 bases). The CDR3 consists of 14 residues. Germline V gives CDR1 MNHEY, CDR2 SVGAGI. V was shortened by 2 bases and J by 1 base, with 8 bases between the two germline ends.